These 17 T cell receptor beta chains were all obtained from the same sample, sequenced in a study of esophageal squamous cell carcinoma under preoperative chemotherapy. TCRdb re-analysed the PCR reads in MiXCR, keeping a single row per CDR3 protein. Of about 32,000 distinct CDR3 sequences in the sample, 52% are singletons; the top ten hold roughly 24%. Time point noted: after preoperative PTX-NDP chemotherapy. The specimen was obtained from a patient given preoperative chemotherapy. The receptors stem from a human donor with esophageal squamous cell carcinoma. The donor label of this sample is uncertain.

As for this clonotype: The junction shows a germline mismatch at one end, possibly a read error. The chain combines TRBV7-2 with TRBJ2-4; D may be TRBD1 or TRBD2 (5 bases each). The CDR3 has 15 amino acids. CDR1 and CDR2 (germline): SGHTA, FQGNSA. CDR3 amino acids: CASGLGLGVQDTQYF. The CDR3 bases are TGTGCCAGCGGCTTGGGGCTGGGGGTCCAGGATACGCAGTACTTC.

The CDR3 region is CASSLGAGTTYEQYF. The CDR3 region has the DNA TGTGCCAGCAGCTTAGGGGCCGGGACAACCTACGAGCAGTACTTC. This chain uses TRBV7-6 with TRBJ2-7, with D possibly being TRBD1 (6 bases). Trimming took off 1 base at V and 2 bases at J, with 12 bases between the two ends. Germline values: CDR1 SGHVS, CDR2 FNYEAQ. The CDR3 totals 15 residues.

This clonotype was detected many times. The chain is built from TRBV7-3 and TRBJ2-1, with D tentatively TRBD2 (6 bases). Germline V lookup: CDR1 SGHTA, CDR2 FQGTGA. V was cut by 5 bases and J by 13 bases, with 21 bases left in between. The CDR3 spans 14 residues. CDR3 loop: CASSPHGGERAQFF. The CDR3 DNA follows: TGTGCCAGCAGCCCCCATGGAGGGGAGAGGGCCCAGTTCTTC. The variable domain in full, with the rest retrieved from reference TRBV7-3 and TRBJ2-1, is GAGVSQTPSNKVTEKGKYVELRCDPISGHTALYWYRQSLGQGPEFLIYFQGTGAADDSGLPNDRFFAVRPEGSVSTLKIQRTERGDSAVYLCASSPHGGERAQFFGPGTRLTVL.

The V gene is TRBV7-2, the J gene TRBJ2-2; D is undetermined. The CDR3 is 12 residues long. Trimming pared 0 bases from V and 8 bases from J, leaving 4 bases between. Germline V gene sequence: CDR1 SGHTA, CDR2 FQGNSA. The CDR3: CASSLAGGELFF. In nucleotides, the CDR3 is TGTGCCAGCAGCTTAGCGGGGGGGGAGCTGTTTTTT.

Comments on this clonotype: An end of the junction differs from the germline gene, which may be a read error. The J gene is TRBJ2-4, the V gene TRBV7-2; D possibly uses TRBD1 or TRBD2 (5 bases each). Germline loops: CDR1 SGHTA, CDR2 FQGNSA. The CDR3 runs 16 residues. The CDR3 here is CASSAWGIGAKDIQYF. The CDR3 nucleotides read TGTGCGAGCAGCGCCTGGGGTATCGGGGCCAAAGATATTCAGTACTTC. The whole variable domain, filled in from reference TRBV7-2 and TRBJ2-4, reads GAGVSQSPSNKVTEKGKDVELRCDPISGHTALYWYRQSLGQGLEFLIYFQGNSAPDKSGLPSDRFSAERTGGSVSTLTIQRTQQEDSAVYLCASSAWGIGAKDIQYFGAGTRLSVL.

V usage is TRBV7-3 and J usage is TRBJ2-1; TRBD2 might be the D (7 bases). The J call may not be correct, given that the DNA end is closer to TRBJ2-7. This CDR3 is 17 amino acids long. Germline V gene lookup returns CDR1 SGHTA and CDR2 FQGTGA. The CDR3 here is CASSAGPGGRGQDTQYF. Here the CDR3 DNA reads TGTGCCAGCAGCGCAGGCCCCGGCGGGCGGGGGCAAGATACGCAGTACTTC.

As for this clonotype: A read error may produce the germline difference seen at one junction end. The V gene is TRBV7-8, the J gene TRBJ2-2, with D perhaps matching TRBD2 (6 bases). From germline, CDR1 is SGHVS and CDR2 FQNEAQ. This CDR3 spans 17 amino acids. The CDR3 sequence is CASTRVGGCASTGEQFF. The CDR3 nucleotides read TGTGCCAGCACCCGGGTGGGGGGTTGCGCGAGCACCGGGGAGCAGTTTTTT.

V gene TRBV7-9 combines with J gene TRBJ2-2; possibly TRBD2 for D (5 bases). The J call may be mistaken, given a closer DNA end match to TRBJ2-3. Per germline, CDR1 SEHNR and CDR2 FQNEAQ (reference sequence). CDR3 length equals 14 residues. This CDR3 is CASSPQGPTGAQYF. Written as DNA, the CDR3 is TGTGCCAGCAGCCCACAAGGACCCACCGGGGCGCAGTATTTT.

Comment on this clonotype: Its ends do not fully match the called genes, so a read error is possible. V and J are TRBV12-3 or TRBV12-4 and TRBJ2-5, with D maybe TRBD2 (5 bases). This CDR3 region has 16 residues. As DNA, the CDR3 is TGTGCCAGCAGTAGTACCGGCGGGCGGGCCACAGAGACCCAGTACTTT. Residues: CASSSTGGRATETQYF.

This clonotype came up many times. The V call is TRBV7-3, the J call TRBJ2-7; 9 nucleotides align to TRBD1. Germline CDR1 is SGHTA and CDR2 is FQGTGA. CDR3 length: 15 residues. J was trimmed by 2 bases and V by 2 bases; bases with no gene match: 4. The CDR3 loop reads CASSLSGTGTYEQYF. CDR3 nucleotides: TGTGCCAGCAGCTTATCCGGGACAGGGACCTACGAGCAGTACTTC.

In this sample, this clonotype turned up many times. This chain links TRBV12-3 or TRBV12-4 with TRBJ1-1; D uncertain. V was shortened by 7 bases and J by 5 bases, with 14 bases between the two germline ends. CDR3 size: 13 residues. The CDR3 sequence is CASNEGPGTEAFF. The CDR3, as DNA: TGTGCCAGCAACGAGGGCCCTGGGACTGAAGCTTTCTTT.

The chain joins TRBV10-2 to TRBJ1-5, with TRBD1 as a possible D gene (5 bases). This CDR3 is 14 amino acids long. Trimming cost V 2 bases and J 6 bases, with 11 bases left between them. Germline CDR1 WSHSY, CDR2 SAAADI. Here the CDR3 DNA reads TGCGCCAGCAGTGAGGCGGGGACGGGTCAGCCCCAGCATTTT. It encodes CASSEAGTGQPQHF.

As concerns this clonotype: The CDR3 carries no conserved terminal phenylalanine or tryptophan, so it likely arises from a read error. It is unclear where the CDR3 begins or ends on the DNA, so no DNA is shown, and the CDR3 is as TCRdb lists it. V and J are TRBV7-9 and TRBJ2-5; the D call TRBD1 from the table was never checked on the DNA. The CDR3 sequence runs 15 residues, both termini included. Germline loops: CDR1 SEHNR, CDR2 FQNEAQ (reference sequence). This CDR3 is CASSNTGGGHESWYS.

This clonotype showed up just a few times. V and J are TRBV6-5 and TRBJ2-1, with 14 positions matching TRBD2. J was trimmed by 7 bases and V by 4 bases; bases with no gene match: 15. Looked up from germline, CDR1 is MNHEY and CDR2 is SVGAGI. This CDR3 has 19 amino acids. CDR3: CASSLSWGRGTSGSNEQFF. The CDR3 nucleotides are TGTGCCAGCAGTTTAAGTTGGGGCCGCGGGACTAGCGGGAGTAATGAGCAGTTCTTC.

This clonotype was detected only a few times. This rearrangement joins TRBV6-2 or TRBV6-3 to TRBJ2-1, with 13 bases matching TRBD2. Germline trimming cut 7 bases from V and 6 bases from J; bases unmatched to any gene: 6. In germline, CDR1 is MNHEY, CDR2 SVGEGT. The CDR3 extends over 15 amino acids. The CDR3 region has the DNA TGTGCCAGCATTCCGGGACTAGCGGGATCCAATGAGCAGTTCTTC. Amino acids: CASIPGLAGSNEQFF.

With regard to this clonotype: One junction end disagrees with the germline gene, perhaps due to a read error. The gene calls are TRBV11-3 and TRBJ2-3; maybe TRBD2 (6 bases). The germline CDR1 and CDR2 sequences are SGHNT and YENEEA. The CDR3 covers 17 residues. DNA for the CDR3: TGTGCCAGTAGCTTGGGAGCCGGGGGAGGTGATGAAGATACGCAGTATTTT. Protein product: CASSLGAGGGDEDTQYF.

In its sample, this clonotype was seen many times. This chain connects TRBV12-3 or TRBV12-4 to TRBJ2-5; 7 bases agree with TRBD2. This CDR3 spans 15 amino acids. J lost 11 bases, V lost 4 bases, and 16 bases had no gene match. CDR3: CASSWERDYVNEQYF. The CDR3 region has the DNA TGTGCCAGCAGTTGGGAACGGGACTATGTCAATGAGCAGTACTTC.